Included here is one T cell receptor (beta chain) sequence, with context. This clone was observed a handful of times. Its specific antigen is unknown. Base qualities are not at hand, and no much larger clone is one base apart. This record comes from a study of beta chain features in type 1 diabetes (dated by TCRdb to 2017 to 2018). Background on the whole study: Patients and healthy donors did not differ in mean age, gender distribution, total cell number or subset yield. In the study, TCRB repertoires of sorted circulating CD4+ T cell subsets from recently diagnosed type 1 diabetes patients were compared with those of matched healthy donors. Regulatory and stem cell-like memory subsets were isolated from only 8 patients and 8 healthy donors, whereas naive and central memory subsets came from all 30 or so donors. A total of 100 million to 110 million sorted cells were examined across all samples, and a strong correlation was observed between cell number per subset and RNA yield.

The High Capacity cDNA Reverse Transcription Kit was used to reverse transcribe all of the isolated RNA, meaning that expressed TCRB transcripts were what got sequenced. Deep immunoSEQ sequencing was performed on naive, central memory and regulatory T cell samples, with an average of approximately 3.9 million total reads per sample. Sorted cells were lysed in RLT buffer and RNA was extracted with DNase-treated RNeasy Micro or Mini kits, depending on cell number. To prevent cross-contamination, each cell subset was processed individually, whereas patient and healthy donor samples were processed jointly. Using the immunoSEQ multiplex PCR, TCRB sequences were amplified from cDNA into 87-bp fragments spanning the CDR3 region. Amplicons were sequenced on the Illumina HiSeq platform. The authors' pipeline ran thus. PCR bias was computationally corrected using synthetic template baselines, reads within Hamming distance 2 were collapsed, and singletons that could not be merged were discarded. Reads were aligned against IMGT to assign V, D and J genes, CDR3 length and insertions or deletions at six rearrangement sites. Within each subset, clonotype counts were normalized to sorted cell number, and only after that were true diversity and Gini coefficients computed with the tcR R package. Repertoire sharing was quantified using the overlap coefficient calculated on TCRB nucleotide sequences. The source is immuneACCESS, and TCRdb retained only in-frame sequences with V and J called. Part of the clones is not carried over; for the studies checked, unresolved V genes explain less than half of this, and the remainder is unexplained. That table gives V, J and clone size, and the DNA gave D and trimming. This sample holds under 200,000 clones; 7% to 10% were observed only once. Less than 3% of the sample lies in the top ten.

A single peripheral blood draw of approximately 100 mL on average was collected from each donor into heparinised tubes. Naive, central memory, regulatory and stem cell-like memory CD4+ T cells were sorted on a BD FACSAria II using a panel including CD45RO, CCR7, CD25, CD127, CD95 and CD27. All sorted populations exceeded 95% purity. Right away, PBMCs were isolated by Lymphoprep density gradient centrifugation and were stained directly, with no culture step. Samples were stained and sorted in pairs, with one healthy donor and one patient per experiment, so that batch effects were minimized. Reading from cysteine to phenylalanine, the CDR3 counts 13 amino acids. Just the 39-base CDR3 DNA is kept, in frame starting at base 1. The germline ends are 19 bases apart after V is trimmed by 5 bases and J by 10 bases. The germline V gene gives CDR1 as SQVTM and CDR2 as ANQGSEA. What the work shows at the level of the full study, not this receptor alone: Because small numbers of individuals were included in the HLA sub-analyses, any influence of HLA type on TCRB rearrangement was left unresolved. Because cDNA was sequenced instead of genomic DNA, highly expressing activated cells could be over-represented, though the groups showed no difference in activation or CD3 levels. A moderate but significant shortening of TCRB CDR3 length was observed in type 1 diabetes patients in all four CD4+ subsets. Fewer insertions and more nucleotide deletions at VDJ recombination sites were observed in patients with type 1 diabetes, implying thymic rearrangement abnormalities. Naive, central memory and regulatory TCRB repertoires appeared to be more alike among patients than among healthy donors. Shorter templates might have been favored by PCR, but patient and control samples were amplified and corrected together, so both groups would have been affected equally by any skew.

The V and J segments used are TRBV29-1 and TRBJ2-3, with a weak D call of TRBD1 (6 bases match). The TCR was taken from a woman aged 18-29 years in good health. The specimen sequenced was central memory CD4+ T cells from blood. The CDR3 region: CSVSDSPVVPQYF. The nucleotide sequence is TGCAGCGTTTCGGACAGTCCTGTGGTCCCGCAGTATTTT.